Following are 26 T cell receptor beta chains from one sample sequenced in a study of T cells in Graves' hyperthyroidism and ophthalmopathy. Amplified TCR beta CDR3 regions derived from RNA transcripts. The primer set for the first-round RT-PCR of the TCR CDR3 was HTBI. Using its own MiXCR run on the multiplex PCR reads, TCRdb lists one record per CDR3 protein. Found here are around 580,000 distinct CDR3 sequences, 16% of them singletons; the top ten hold roughly 18%. Sequencing used blood. The receptors come from a woman aged 18-30 years with Graves' hyperthyroidism.

The table lists this clonotype with many counts. CDR3 loop: CSASGAYNEQFF. DNA for the CDR3: TGCAGTGCTAGCGGGGCCTACAATGAGCAGTTCTTC. The V call is TRBV20-1, the J call TRBJ2-1, with TRBD2 as a possible D gene (5 bases). Germline assignment: CDR1 DFQATT and CDR2 SNEGSKA (reference sequence). V gave up 3 bases and J gave up 2 bases, with 5 bases separating them. The CDR3 has 12 amino acids.

This clonotype was recorded a few times. This chain uses TRBV28 with TRBJ1-2, with unresolved D. There are 13 residues in the CDR3. Trimming took off 2 bases at V and 4 bases at J, with 8 bases between the two ends. Per the germline V gene, CDR1 is MDHEN and CDR2 is SYDVKM. CDR3 sequence: CASSLRPGYGYTF. The CDR3 DNA follows: TGTGCCAGCAGTTTAAGGCCAGGCTATGGCTACACCTTC.

The genes are TRBV4-3 and TRBJ1-2; D perhaps matches TRBD1 (5 bases). The germline V gene encodes CDR1 LGHNA and CDR2 YSLEER. The V end lost 2 bases, the J end lost 8 bases, and 21 bases lay between the germline ends. The CDR3 contains 16 residues. As DNA, the CDR3 is TGCGCCAGCAGCCAACGTGCAGGGTGGAATATGGGAGGCTACACCTTC. Protein: CASSQRAGWNMGGYTF.

This clonotype showed up just a few times. This chain links TRBV19 with TRBJ1-1; weak D call: TRBD1 (5 bases). The CDR3 totals 15 residues. Trimming took off 3 bases at V and 4 bases at J, with 15 bases between the two ends. In germline, CDR1 is LNHDA, CDR2 SQIVND (reference sequence). The CDR3 DNA reads TGTGCCAGTAGTATGTTAAGGGGTAGAGGCACTGAAGCTTTCTTT. Translation gives CASSMLRGRGTEAFF. Using reference TRBV19 and TRBJ1-1 for the parts outside the CDR3, the full variable domain is DGGITQSPKYLFRKEGQNVTLSCEQNLNHDAMYWYRQDPGQGLRLIYYSQIVNDFQKGDIAEGYSVSREKKESFPLTVTSAQKNPTAFYLCASSMLRGRGTEAFFGQGTRLTVV.

In its sample, this clonotype was seen many times. This rearrangement joins TRBV6-1 to TRBJ1-1; the D is unclear. V was pared by 6 bases and J by 8 bases, with 13 bases between. The CDR3 contains 12 residues. Germline CDR1 reads MNHNS; CDR2 reads SASEGT. The CDR3 DNA is TGTGCCAGCAGAGGTGACACCGCCGAAGCTTTCTTT. It specifies CASRGDTAEAFF.

The J gene is TRBJ2-5, the V gene TRBV12-3 or TRBV12-4; D uncertain. V lost 2 bases to trimming and J lost 5 bases, with 12 bases between them. This CDR3 region has 14 residues. CDR3 in DNA: TGTGCCAGCAGTTTACGGGTCCTCGGGGAGACCCAGTACTTC. Its protein product is CASSLRVLGETQYF.

The rearrangement links TRBV12-5 to TRBJ1-1; 8 nucleotides match TRBD1. Germline CDR1 is LGHNT and CDR2 is FRNRAP. Trimming cost V 7 bases and J 7 bases; bases outside gene matches: 8. The CDR3 is 13 amino acids. The CDR3 here is CASVRQGWNEAFF. CDR3 nucleotide sequence: TGTGCTAGTGTTCGACAGGGGTGGAATGAAGCTTTCTTT.

This clonotype was recorded at least ten times. This chain uses TRBV12-3 or TRBV12-4 with TRBJ2-7; 9 nucleotides line up with TRBD1. The CDR3 covers 15 residues. J lost 6 bases, V lost 6 bases, and 12 bases had no gene match. CDR3 DNA: TGTGCCAGCAGATACGCCGGGACAGGGCTCAGCGAGCAGTACTTC. It translates to CASRYAGTGLSEQYF.

This clonotype has a count of ten or more. The chain is built from TRBV27 and TRBJ2-7; TRBD2 aligns across 7 bases. Trimming took 3 bases from V and 2 from J; bases not matched to a gene: 16. The CDR3 consists of 18 residues. The germline gives CDR1 MNHEY, CDR2 SMNVEV (reference sequence). CDR3 nucleotide sequence: TGTGCCAGCAGTTTTTACCCTTGGGCTAGCGGCCTCACCTACGAGCAGTACTTC. Translated, it gives CASSFYPWASGLTYEQYF.

V is TRBV6-1 and J is TRBJ2-2; 8 bases are shared with TRBD1. The CDR3 is made up of 14 amino acids. V was clipped by 6 bases and J by 6 bases; unmatched bases: 6. Germline V CDR1 and CDR2: MNHNS, SASEGT. The CDR3 here is CASRLLQGAGELFF. CDR3 coding DNA: TGTGCCAGCAGACTTCTACAGGGGGCCGGGGAGCTGTTTTTT.

This clonotype was picked up a small number of times. This sequence joins TRBV15 and TRBJ1-6; TRBD1 agrees at 7 bases. V dropped 0 bases and J dropped 8; count of bases not matched to a gene: 7. CDR1 and CDR2 (germline): LNHNV, YYDKDF (reference sequence). This CDR3 is built from 16 residues. DNA for the CDR3: TGTGCCACCAGCAGAGATACCAGGGGGATTTATTCACCCCTCCACTTT. Its translation: CATSRDTRGIYSPLHF.

The chain couples TRBV9 to TRBJ2-7, with D possibly being TRBD2 (5 bases). There are 13 residues in the CDR3. Germline loops: CDR1 SGDLS, CDR2 YYNGEE. Trimming took 0 bases from V and 5 from J, leaving 9 bases between them. CDR3 coding DNA: TGTGCCAGCAGCGTAGAGTTCGGGAACGAGCAGTACTTC. Translating gives CASSVEFGNEQYF.

J is TRBJ1-6 and V is TRBV9; 8 bases map to TRBD1. Germline values: CDR1 SGDLS, CDR2 YYNGEE. With 0 bases clipped from V and 9 bases from J, the junction kept 8 bases outside the gene matches. The CDR3 loop spans 16 amino acids. As DNA, the CDR3 is TGTGCCAGCAGCGTAGAAGGGGACAGGAGGAGTTCACCCCTCCACTTT. Translating it yields CASSVEGDRRSSPLHF.

The chain recombines TRBV20-1 with TRBJ1-6; a weak D match, TRBD1 (5 bases). The CDR3 has 13 amino acids. Germline V gene sequence: CDR1 DFQATT, CDR2 SNEGSKA (reference sequence). CDR3 bases: TGCAGGGGGGAATATCCCATCCCATCACCCCTCCACTTT. This encodes CRGEYPIPSPLHF.

This clonotype was found a few times. The V call is TRBV12-3 or TRBV12-4, the J call TRBJ1-5; possible D gene TRBD1, 6 bases. CDR3 length: 14 amino acids. Deletions cut 1 base from V and 9 bases from J, with 13 bases between. CDR3 bases: TGTGCCAGCAGTTTAGTTGGGGGGCGCGGGCCCCAGCATTTT. This sequence encodes CASSLVGGRGPQHF.

The chain employs TRBV5-1 and TRBJ2-7; maybe TRBD2 (5 bases). The CDR3 is 15 residues long. V was shortened by 0 bases and J by 6 bases, with 16 bases between the two germline ends. The V gene's germline CDR1 is SGHRS and CDR2 YFSETQ. CDR3 coding DNA: TGCGCCAGCAGCTTGGTTACTAGTCAAAGAGGCGAGCAGTACTTC. This translates into CASSLVTSQRGEQYF.

This clonotype was observed a few times. This chain uses TRBV20-1 with TRBJ2-2; a possible D gene is TRBD2 (5 bases). Germline CDR1 reads DFQATT; CDR2 reads SNEGSKA (reference sequence). Trimming cost V 0 bases and J 4 bases, with 15 bases left between them. The CDR3 consists of 16 residues. In nucleotides, the CDR3 is TGCAGTGCTAGAGATCTTCCGAGGGCGGGCACCGGGGAGCTGTTTTTT. Translation: CSARDLPRAGTGELFF.

This clonotype was seen at least ten times. V and J are TRBV20-1 and TRBJ1-1; tentatively, D is TRBD1 (5 bases). Germline CDR1 reads DFQATT; CDR2 reads SNEGSKA (reference sequence). The CDR3 sequence is 13 residues long. Trimming cost V 0 bases and J 4 bases, with 9 bases left between them. The CDR3 spells CSARDKGPTEAFF. The CDR3 DNA sequence: TGCAGTGCTAGAGATAAGGGGCCCACTGAAGCTTTCTTT.

This chain joins TRBV19 and TRBJ1-5; D is perhaps TRBD1 (5 bases). Germline assignment: CDR1 LNHDA and CDR2 SQIVND (reference sequence). Trimming took off 9 bases at V and 4 bases at J, with 16 bases between the two ends. This CDR3 contains 14 residues. The CDR3 sequence is CASRQGFGNQPQHF. The CDR3 bases are TGTGCCAGCAGGCAGGGTTTTGGGAATCAGCCCCAGCATTTT.

This clonotype was seen many times. The J gene is TRBJ1-5, the V gene TRBV28; the match to TRBD1 covers 9 bases. The J segment lost 6 bases and the V segment lost 6 bases, leaving 9 bases of the junction unmatched. Germline-derived CDR1 and CDR2 are MDHEN and SYDVKM. The CDR3 runs 15 residues. The CDR3 loop reads CASRPGTGNFQPQHF. For the CDR3, the DNA is TGTGCCAGCAGGCCCGGGACAGGGAACTTTCAGCCCCAGCATTTT. Full variable domain (remainder filled in from reference TRBV28 and TRBJ1-5): DVKVTQSSRYLVKRTGEKVFLECVQDMDHENMFWYRQDPGLGLRLIYFSYDVKMKEKGDIPEGYSVSREKKERFSLILESASTNQTSMYLCASRPGTGNFQPQHFGDGTRLSIL.

The CDR3 region is CASSPPAGIAKNIQYF. The CDR3 DNA sequence: TGTGCCAGCAGCCCCCCCGCGGGAATAGCCAAAAACATTCAGTACTTC. The J gene is TRBJ2-4, the V gene TRBV13; weak D call: TRBD2 (6 bases). V dropped 5 bases and J dropped 0 bases, with 14 bases sitting between them. This CDR3 is 16 amino acids long. Looked up from germline, CDR1 is PRHDT and CDR2 is FYEKMQ (reference sequence).

This clonotype came up many times. The junction and the germline gene differ at one end; a read error may be behind it. The chain carries TRBV28 and TRBJ1-1, with D perhaps TRBD1 (5 bases). From germline, CDR1 is MDHEN and CDR2 SYDVKM. CDR3 length: 14 amino acids. As DNA, the CDR3 is TGTGCCGGCAGAGATCAGGGATTGAGCACTGAAGCTTTCTTT. This codes for CAGRDQGLSTEAFF.

In this sample, this clonotype turned up many times. The V call is TRBV24-1, the J call TRBJ2-3, with 11 bases matching TRBD2. The germline CDR1 and CDR2 sequences are KGHDR and SFDVKD. V shed 3 bases and J 4 bases; nucleotides not matched to a gene: 2. The CDR3 has 15 amino acids. The CDR3 coding sequence is TGTGCCACCAGTGATCTAGCGGGAGGACCAGATACGCAGTATTTT. It specifies CATSDLAGGPDTQYF.

This clonotype came up many times. The chain recombines TRBV12-3 or TRBV12-4 with TRBJ2-7; possibly TRBD1 for D (7 bases). The CDR3 contains 16 residues. Trimming removed 1 base from V and 2 bases from J, with 15 bases in between. CDR3 loop: CASSLGQGLPAYEQYF. CDR3 in DNA: TGTGCCAGCAGTTTAGGACAGGGACTCCCCGCCTACGAGCAGTACTTC.

This clonotype was seen more than once but under ten times. The V call is TRBV30, the J call TRBJ2-7, with TRBD2 matching over 8 bases. Trimming removed 2 bases from V and 3 bases from J; junction bases left unmatched: 15. Germline lookup yields CDR1 GTSNPN and CDR2 SVGIG (reference sequence). The CDR3 consists of 17 residues. The CDR3 sequence: CAWSPHLAGSLLYEQYF. The CDR3 bases are TGTGCCTGGAGTCCTCATTTAGCGGGGAGCCTCCTCTACGAGCAGTACTTC.

The sample holds a few counts of this clonotype. V usage is TRBV7-9 and J usage is TRBJ2-1; 14 bases map to TRBD2. Germline loops: CDR1 SEHNR, CDR2 FQNEAQ (reference sequence). V shed 6 bases and J 0 bases; nucleotides not matched to a gene: 7. The CDR3 totals 18 residues. The CDR3 DNA is TGTGCCAGCAGGACTAGCGGGAGGGCCTTGGGCTCCTACAATGAGCAGTTCTTC. Its protein product is CASRTSGRALGSYNEQFF.